This T cell receptor beta chain is from a study of shared clonotypes between healthy human individuals. There were no recent acute infections or vaccinations among the donors, who were healthy HIV-negative adults. Every one of the donors was a Caucasian adult that lived in Nashville, Tennessee. The split of CD4+ cells yielded CD45RA+ naive and CD45RA-negative memory subsets. Replicate PCRs for sorted subsets used 200 ng DNA; this equaled 25,000 to 30,000 T cell genomes. The data were produced by immunoSEQ multiplex PCR, yet TCRdb's version contains in-frame clones alone and is incomplete. This table has some 1.5 million clones, 98% appearing once. The sequencing sample was made of naive CD4+ T cells sorted from blood. The subset here: CD45RA+ positively selected. The sequence came from a man aged 30 to 45 in good health.

CDR3 nucleotides: TGTGCCAGCAGCCCCTCGTCGAGGGAGACCCAGTACTTC. Residues: CASSPSSRETQYF. V is TRBV7-9 and J is TRBJ2-5; D remains unclear. Germline assignment: CDR1 SEHNR and CDR2 FQNEAQ (reference sequence). Trimming cost V 5 bases and J 5 bases, with 12 bases left between them. The length of the CDR3 is 13 residues.